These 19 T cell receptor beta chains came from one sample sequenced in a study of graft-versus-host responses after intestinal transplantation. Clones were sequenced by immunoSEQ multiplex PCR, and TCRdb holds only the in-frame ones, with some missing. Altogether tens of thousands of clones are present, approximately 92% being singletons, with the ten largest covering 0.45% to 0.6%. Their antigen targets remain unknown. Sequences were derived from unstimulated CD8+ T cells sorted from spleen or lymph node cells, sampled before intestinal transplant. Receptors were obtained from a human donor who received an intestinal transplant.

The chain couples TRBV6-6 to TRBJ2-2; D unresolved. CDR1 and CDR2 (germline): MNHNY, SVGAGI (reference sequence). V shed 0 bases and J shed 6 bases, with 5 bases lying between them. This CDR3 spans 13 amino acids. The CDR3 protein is CASSYSSAGELFF. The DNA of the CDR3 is TGTGCCAGCAGTTACTCATCAGCCGGGGAGCTGTTTTTT.

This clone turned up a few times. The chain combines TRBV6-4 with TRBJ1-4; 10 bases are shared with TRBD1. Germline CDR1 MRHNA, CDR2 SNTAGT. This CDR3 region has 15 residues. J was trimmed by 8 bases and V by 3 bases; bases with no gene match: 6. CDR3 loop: CASSDGTGASEKLFF. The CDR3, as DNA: TGTGCCAGCAGTGATGGGACAGGGGCGAGCGAAAAACTGTTTTTT.

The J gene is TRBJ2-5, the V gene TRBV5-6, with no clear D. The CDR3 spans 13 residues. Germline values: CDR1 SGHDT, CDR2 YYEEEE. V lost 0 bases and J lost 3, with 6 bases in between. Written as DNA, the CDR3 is TGTGCCAGCAGCTTGGCTACAGAAGAGACCCAGTACTTC. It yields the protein CASSLATEETQYF.

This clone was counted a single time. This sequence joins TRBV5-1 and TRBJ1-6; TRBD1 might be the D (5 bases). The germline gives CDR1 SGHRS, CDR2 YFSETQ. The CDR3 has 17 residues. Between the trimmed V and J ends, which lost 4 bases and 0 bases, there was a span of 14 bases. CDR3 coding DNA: TGCGCCAGCAGCGCCGACAGACAGAGCTCCTATAATTCACCCCTCCACTTT. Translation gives CASSADRQSSYNSPLHF.

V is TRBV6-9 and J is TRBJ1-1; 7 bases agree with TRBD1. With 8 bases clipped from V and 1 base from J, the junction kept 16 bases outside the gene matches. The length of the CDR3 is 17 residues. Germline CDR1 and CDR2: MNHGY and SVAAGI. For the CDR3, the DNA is TGTGCCAGCTCCCAGGGGAAATCGGGACAGAAGAACACTGAAGCTTTCTTT. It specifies CASSQGKSGQKNTEAFF.

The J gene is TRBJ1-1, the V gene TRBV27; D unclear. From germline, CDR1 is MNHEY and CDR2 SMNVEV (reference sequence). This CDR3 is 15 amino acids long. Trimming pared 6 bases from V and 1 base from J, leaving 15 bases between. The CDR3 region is CASSLDFGANTEAFF. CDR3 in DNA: TGTGCCAGCAGCTTGGATTTCGGAGCGAACACTGAAGCTTTCTTT.

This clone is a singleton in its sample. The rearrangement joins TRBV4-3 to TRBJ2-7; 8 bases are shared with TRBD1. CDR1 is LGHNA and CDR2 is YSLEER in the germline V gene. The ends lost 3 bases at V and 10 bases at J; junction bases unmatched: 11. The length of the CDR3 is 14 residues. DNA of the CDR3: TGCGCCAGCAGCCATGGGACAGGTTCTTTCGAACAGTACTTC. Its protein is CASSHGTGSFEQYF.

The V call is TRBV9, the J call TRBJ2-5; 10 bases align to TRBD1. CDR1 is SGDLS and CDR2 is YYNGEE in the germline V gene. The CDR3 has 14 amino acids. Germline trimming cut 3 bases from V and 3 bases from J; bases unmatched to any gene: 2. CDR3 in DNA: TGTGCCAGCAGCGGGGGGACAGGGGAAGAGACCCAGTACTTC. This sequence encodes CASSGGTGEETQYF.

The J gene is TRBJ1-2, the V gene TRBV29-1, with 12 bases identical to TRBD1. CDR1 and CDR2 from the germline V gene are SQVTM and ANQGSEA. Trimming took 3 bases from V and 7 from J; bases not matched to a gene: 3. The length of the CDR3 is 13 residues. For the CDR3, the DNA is TGCAGCGTTGACCCGGGACAGGGGGCTGGCTACACCTTC. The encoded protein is CSVDPGQGAGYTF.

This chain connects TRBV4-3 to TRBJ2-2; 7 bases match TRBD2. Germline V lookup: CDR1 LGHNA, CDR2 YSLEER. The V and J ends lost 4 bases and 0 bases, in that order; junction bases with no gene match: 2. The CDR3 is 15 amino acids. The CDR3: CASSPGLANTGELFF. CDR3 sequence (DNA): TGCGCCAGCAGCCCCGGACTAGCGAACACCGGGGAGCTGTTTTTT.

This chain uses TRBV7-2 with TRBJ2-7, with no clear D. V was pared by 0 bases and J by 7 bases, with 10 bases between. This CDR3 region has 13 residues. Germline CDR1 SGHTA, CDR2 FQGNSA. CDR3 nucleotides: TGTGCCAGCAGCTTAGCCGGTGCGCGGGAGCAGTACTTC. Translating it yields CASSLAGAREQYF.

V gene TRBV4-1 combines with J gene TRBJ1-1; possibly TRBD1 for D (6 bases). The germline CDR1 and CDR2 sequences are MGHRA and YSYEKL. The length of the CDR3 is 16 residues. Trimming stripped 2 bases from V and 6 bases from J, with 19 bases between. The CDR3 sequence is CASSQNTGGASPEAFF. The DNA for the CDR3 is TGCGCCAGCAGCCAAAATACCGGGGGGGCGAGCCCTGAAGCTTTCTTT.

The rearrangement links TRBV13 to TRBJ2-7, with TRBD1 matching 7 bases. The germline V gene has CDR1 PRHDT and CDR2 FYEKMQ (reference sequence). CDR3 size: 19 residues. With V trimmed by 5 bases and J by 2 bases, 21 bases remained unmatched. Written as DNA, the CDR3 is TGTGCCAGCAGCCCCTCCGGGACAGCTCTTCAGTGGGAGCCCTACGAGCAGTACTTC. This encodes CASSPSGTALQWEPYEQYF.

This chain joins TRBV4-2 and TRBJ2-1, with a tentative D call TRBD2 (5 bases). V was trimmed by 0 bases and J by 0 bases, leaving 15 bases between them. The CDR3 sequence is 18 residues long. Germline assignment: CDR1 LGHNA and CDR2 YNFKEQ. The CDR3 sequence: CASSQDLGSVSSYNEQFF. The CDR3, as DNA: TGTGCCAGCAGCCAAGATCTTGGTAGCGTTAGCTCCTACAATGAGCAGTTCTTC.

This CDR3 reads CASSYIQFNQPQHF. CDR3 coding DNA: TGTGCCAGCAGTTACATCCAGTTCAATCAGCCCCAGCATTTT. V is TRBV6-6 and J is TRBJ1-5, with D unresolved. The CDR3 extends over 14 amino acids. The germline V gene encodes CDR1 MNHNY and CDR2 SVGAGI (reference sequence). V was cut by 2 bases and J by 3 bases, with 8 bases left in between.

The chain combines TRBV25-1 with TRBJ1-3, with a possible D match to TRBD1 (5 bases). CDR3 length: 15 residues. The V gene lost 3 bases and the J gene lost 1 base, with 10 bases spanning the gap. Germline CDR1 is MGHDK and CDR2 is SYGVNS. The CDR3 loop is CASSEVGGSGNTIYF. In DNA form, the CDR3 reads TGTGCCAGCAGTGAGGTCGGGGGGTCTGGAAACACCATATATTTT. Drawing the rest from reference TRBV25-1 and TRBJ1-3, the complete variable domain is EADIYQTPRYLVIGTGKKITLECSQTMGHDKMYWYQQDPGMELHLIHYSYGVNSTEKGDLSSESTVSRIRTEHFPLTLESARPSHTSQYLCASSEVGGSGNTIYFGEGSWLTVV.

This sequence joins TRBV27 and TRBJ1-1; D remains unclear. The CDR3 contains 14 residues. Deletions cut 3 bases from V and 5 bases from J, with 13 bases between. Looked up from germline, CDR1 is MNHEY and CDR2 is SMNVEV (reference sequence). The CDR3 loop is CASSLGLRRTEAFF. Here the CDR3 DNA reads TGTGCCAGCAGTTTGGGCCTCAGGAGGACTGAAGCTTTCTTT.

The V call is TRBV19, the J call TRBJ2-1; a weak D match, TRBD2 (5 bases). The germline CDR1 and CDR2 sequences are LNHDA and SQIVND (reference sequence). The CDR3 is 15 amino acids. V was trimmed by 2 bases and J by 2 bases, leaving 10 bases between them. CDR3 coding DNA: TGTGCCAGTAGTATAATGAGCGGTACCTACAATGAGCAGTTCTTC. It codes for CASSIMSGTYNEQFF.

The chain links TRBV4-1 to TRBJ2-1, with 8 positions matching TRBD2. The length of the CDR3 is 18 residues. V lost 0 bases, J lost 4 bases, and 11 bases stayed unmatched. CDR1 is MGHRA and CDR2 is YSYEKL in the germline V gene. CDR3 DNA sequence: TGCGCCAGCAGCCAAGATCTGGCGTTAGCGGGGATATACAATGAGCAGTTCTTC. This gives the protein CASSQDLALAGIYNEQFF.